A selection of T cell receptor beta chains follows, all from one sample in a study of cytomegalovirus exposure and HLA in healthy donors. TCRdb's copy holds only in-frame clones and misses some; the assay was immunoSEQ multiplex PCR. The table has approximately 60,000 clones, 65% to 90% seen once. Sequences were obtained from PBMCs. All receptors derive from a man aged 25 to 40 in good health and CMV-seronegative. Each CDR3 is given with its conserved first and last residue. D genes are given only for firm matches. A clone size is listed for some rows: how often the clone was seen (once, few, many), or a class if it is expanded.

TRBV19	.	TRBD1	TRBJ1-5	CASSRPGQGANNQPQHF	TGTGCCAGTAGCCGACCGGGACAGGGGGCGAACAATCAGCCCCAGCATTTT
TRBV7-2	.	.	TRBJ2-7	CASSSTRGLLNEQYF	TGTGCCAGCAGCTCAACCCGCGGCCTCCTAAACGAGCAGTACTTC
TRBV7-2	.	TRBD2	TRBJ2-3	CASSQQSGVTDTQYF	TGTGCCAGCAGCCAACAGAGCGGGGTCACAGATACGCAGTATTTT
TRBV7-9	.	TRBD1	TRBJ1-2	CASSSGQGEFNYGYTF	TGTGCCAGCAGCTCGGGACAGGGGGAATTTAACTATGGCTACACCTTC
TRBV6-6	.	.	TRBJ2-7	CASSYSSPELSYEQYF	TGTGCCAGCAGTTACTCCTCGCCGGAGCTCTCCTACGAGCAGTACTTC
TRBV7-2	few	TRBD1	TRBJ1-5	CASSLGQGALSNQPQHF	TGTGCCAGCAGCCTAGGACAGGGGGCGCTGAGCAATCAGCCCCAGCATTTT
TRBV4-1	.	TRBD2	TRBJ2-1	CASSQEPPSGSYNEQFF	TGCGCCAGCAGCCAAGAACCCCCTAGCGGGAGTTACAATGAGCAGTTCTTC
TRBV7-2	.	TRBD2	TRBJ2-7	CASSLRTSLYEQYF	TGTGCCAGCAGCCTCCGGACTAGTCTCTACGAGCAGTACTTC
TRBV30	.	.	TRBJ1-3	CAWSVSASSGNTIYF	TGTGCCTGGAGTGTAAGTGCGAGCTCTGGAAACACCATATATTTT
TRBV2	.	TRBD1	TRBJ2-1	CASNYNRGQGLDEQFF	TGTGCCAGCAACTATAACCGTGGACAGGGTCTCGATGAGCAGTTCTTC
TRBV18	.	.	TRBJ1-2	CASSPKTPGDNYGYTF	TGTGCCAGCTCACCGAAGACCCCGGGGGACAACTATGGCTACACCTTC
TRBV5-8	.	TRBD1	TRBJ2-6	CASTTGGFYGANVLTF	TGTGCCAGCACGACAGGGGGCTTTTATGGGGCCAACGTCCTGACTTTC